A selection of T cell receptor beta chains follows, all from one sample in a study of HIV-infected patients and healthy controls. TCRdb re-called the 5' RACE reads with MiXCR, one entry per CDR3 protein. The repertoire has some 9,800 distinct CDR3 sequences, approximately 8.2% of them found once; the top ten carry 3.5%. The sequenced sample was blood. These receptors were taken from an adult in good health. The CDR3 runs from the conserved cysteine through the conserved F or W. A D gene is named only where the DNA matches it firmly. A row's size may be missing; if present it is once, few, many or a size class.

V gene	J gene	clone size	D gene	CDR3 protein	CDR3 DNA
TRBV3-1	TRBJ2-5	many	-	CASSQGGPTRTQYF	TGTGCCAGCAGCCAAGGGGGACCCACAAGGACCCAGTACTTC
TRBV19	TRBJ1-3	many	-	CASSIILSSGNTIYF	TGTGCCAGTAGTATAATCCTCTCCTCTGGAAACACCATATATTTT
TRBV20-1	TRBJ2-1	many	TRBD2	CSAPTGLAAYNEQFF	TGCAGTGCTCCTACGGGACTAGCGGCCTACAATGAGCAGTTCTTC
TRBV12-3/TRBV12-4	TRBJ2-1	medium-sized	TRBD1	CASSSDRATEGEQFF	TGTGCCAGCAGTTCGGACAGGGCCACTGAAGGGGAGCAGTTCTTC
TRBV2	TRBJ2-5	medium-sized	-	CASTPGTAQYF	TGTGCCAGCACTCCGGGGACGGCCCAGTACTTC
TRBV20-1	TRBJ1-2	many	-	CSARVTGALGYGYTF	TGCAGTGCTAGAGTTACGGGGGCTTTGGGCTATGGCTACACCTTC
TRBV7-9	TRBJ2-7	-	TRBD1	CASSGTGDSYEQYF	TGTGCCAGCAGCGGGACAGGGGATTCCTACGAGCAGTACTTC
TRBV12-3/TRBV12-4	TRBJ1-6	many	TRBD1	CASRTGQYNSPLHF	TGTGCCAGCAGGACGGGACAGTATAATTCACCCCTCCACTTT
TRBV19	TRBJ1-5	many	-	CASSIWAPGSNQPQHF	TGTGCCAGTAGTATTTGGGCGCCTGGCAGCAATCAGCCCCAGCATTTT
TRBV6-1	TRBJ1-2	medium-sized	-	CAILEDIYYGYTF	TGTGCCATCCTAGAGGACATCTACTATGGCTACACCTTC
TRBV20-1	TRBJ1-4	medium-sized	TRBD1	CSARFPGQDDVYEKLFF	TGCAGTGCACGTTTCCCCGGACAGGACGATGTTTATGAAAAACTGTTTTTT
TRBV12-3/TRBV12-4	TRBJ1-4	many	-	CASSLGSWFATNEKLFF	TGTGCCAGCAGTTTGGGCAGCTGGTTCGCAACTAATGAAAAACTGTTTTTT
TRBV5-6	TRBJ1-5	many	TRBD1	CASSLTGGQQPQHF	TGTGCCAGCAGCTTGACAGGGGGTCAGCAGCCCCAGCATTTT
TRBV27	TRBJ1-2	many	-	CASSLRGTGAGNYGYTF	TGTGCCAGCAGTTTAAGGGGGACCGGGGCGGGTAACTATGGCTACACCTTC
TRBV6-4	TRBJ2-3	medium-sized	TRBD2	CASSDSSGGPDTQYF	TGTGCCAGCAGTGACTCTAGCGGGGGGCCAGATACGCAGTATTTT
TRBV6-6	TRBJ2-7	many	-	CASSYSEGTYEQYF	TGTGCCAGCAGTTACTCAGAGGGTACCTACGAGCAGTACTTC
TRBV18	TRBJ1-4	medium-sized	TRBD1	CASSPGGQGTKLFF	TGTGCCAGCTCACCGGGAGGACAGGGGACCAAACTGTTTTTT
TRBV19	TRBJ2-2	-	TRBD1	CASRGTGVTGELFF	TGTGCCAGTAGGGGGACAGGGGTTACCGGGGAGCTGTTTTTT
TRBV5-5	TRBJ1-4	many	TRBD1	CASSLTGAFNEKLFF	TGTGCCAGCAGCCTTACAGGGGCCTTTAATGAAAAACTGTTTTTT
TRBV10-2	TRBJ1-4	medium-sized	-	CASPRTATNEKLFF	TGCGCCAGCCCAAGAACCGCAACTAATGAAAAACTGTTTTTT
TRBV29-1	TRBJ1-5	-	-	CRTHKTETDSNQPQHF	TGCAGGACACATAAAACGGAGACTGATAGCAATCAGCCCCAGCATTTT
TRBV4-1	TRBJ1-2	medium-sized	-	CASSQDRLYGYTF	TGCGCCAGCAGCCAGGACAGACTCTATGGCTACACCTTC
TRBV11-2	TRBJ2-5	medium-sized	TRBD2	CASSLAGGREETQYF	TGTGCCAGCAGCTTAGCGGGGGGGAGAGAAGAGACCCAGTACTTC
TRBV4-1	TRBJ2-5	medium-sized	-	CASSQGPPYRQETQYF	TGCGCCAGCAGCCAGGGACCGCCTTACCGCCAAGAGACCCAGTACTTC
TRBV6-1	TRBJ1-5	medium-sized	TRBD1	CASNKQGAQDQPQHF	TGTGCCAGCAATAAACAGGGGGCTCAGGATCAGCCCCAGCATTTT
TRBV5-8	TRBJ2-6	many	-	CASWGGSSSGANVLTF	TGTGCCAGCTGGGGCGGATCTAGCTCTGGGGCCAACGTCCTGACTTTC
TRBV12-3/TRBV12-4	TRBJ1-2	few	-	CASSPIPVYGYTF	TGTGCCAGCAGTCCCATCCCAGTGTATGGCTACACCTTC
TRBV12-3/TRBV12-4	TRBJ1-5	many	-	CASSTDPNQPQHF	TGTGCCAGCAGTACCGACCCCAATCAGCCCCAGCATTTT
TRBV29-1	TRBJ2-5	medium-sized	-	CSVRLDPQETQYF	TGCAGCGTCCGCCTGGACCCTCAAGAGACCCAGTACTTC
TRBV7-2	TRBJ2-4	medium-sized	-	CASSHGQTIKNIQYF	TGTGCCAGCAGCCACGGACAGACTATCAAAAACATTCAGTACTTC
TRBV5-5	TRBJ1-5	medium-sized	-	CASSLWDNSNQPQHF	TGTGCCAGCAGCTTATGGGACAATAGCAATCAGCCCCAGCATTTT
TRBV6-5	TRBJ2-1	many	TRBD1	CASSWDRGSEQFF	TGTGCCAGCAGTTGGGACAGGGGGAGTGAGCAGTTCTTC
TRBV5-1	TRBJ1-1	medium-sized	TRBD1	CASSLTGGFETEAFF	TGCGCCAGCAGCCTGACAGGGGGATTTGAAACTGAAGCTTTCTTT
TRBV27	TRBJ1-1	few	TRBD1	CASRKQGAMNTEAFF	TGTGCCAGCAGAAAACAGGGGGCCATGAACACTGAAGCTTTCTTT
TRBV5-5	TRBJ1-5	few	TRBD1	CASSPGTGRGNQPQHF	TGTGCCAGCAGCCCCGGGACAGGGAGAGGCAATCAGCCCCAGCATTTT
TRBV6-5	TRBJ2-4	medium-sized	-	CASSYSRQPKNIQYF	TGTGCCAGCAGTTACTCGAGACAGCCCAAAAACATTCAGTACTTC
TRBV11-2	TRBJ2-1	-	-	CASSLNIQAGAYNEQFF	TGTGCCAGCAGCTTAAATATACAGGCCGGAGCCTACAATGAGCAGTTCTTC
TRBV14	TRBJ2-1	medium-sized	-	CASSHLSGLFF	TGTGCCAGCAGCCACCTTAGTGGTCTGTTCTTC
TRBV6-5	TRBJ1-2	medium-sized	TRBD1	CASRQGQPYGYTF	TGTGCCAGCAGGCAGGGACAGCCCTATGGCTACACCTTC
TRBV27	TRBJ1-6	medium-sized	-	CASSLSVTGHSPLHF	TGTGCCAGCAGTTTATCGGTCACAGGGCATTCACCCCTCCACTTT
TRBV12-3/TRBV12-4	TRBJ1-5	many	-	CASTSGLGNQPQHF	TGTGCCAGCACCTCCGGTTTAGGGAATCAGCCCCAGCATTTT
TRBV19	TRBJ2-7	few	-	CASSSGLTSYEQYF	TGTGCCAGTAGTTCAGGACTAACTTCCTACGAGCAGTACTTC
TRBV6-6	TRBJ2-2	-	TRBD2	CASTSRRVSSGGPTGELFF	TGTGCCAGCACCTCGCGAAGGGTCTCTAGCGGGGGACCCACCGGGGAGCTGTTTTTT
TRBV9	TRBJ1-6	many	-	CASSVGPIYNSPLHF	TGTGCCAGCAGCGTAGGTCCTATCTATAATTCACCCCTCCACTTT
TRBV6-5	TRBJ1-5	few	-	CASSYSHDSNQPQHF	TGTGCCAGCAGTTACTCGCATGATAGCAATCAGCCCCAGCATTTT
TRBV6-5	TRBJ2-7	medium-sized	-	CASSYLGVDEQYF	TGTGCCAGCAGTTACTTGGGGGTAGACGAGCAGTACTTC
TRBV15	TRBJ1-1	-	-	CATSRDQSTEAFF	TGTGCCACCAGCAGAGATCAGAGCACTGAAGCTTTCTTT
TRBV25-1	TRBJ2-1	few	-	CASSITGLESEQFF	TGTGCCAGCAGTATAACAGGGCTCGAGAGTGAGCAGTTCTTC
TRBV5-1	TRBJ2-2	many	-	CASSLGRSIGDGELFF	TGCGCCAGCAGCCTGGGACGGAGTATTGGGGACGGGGAGCTGTTTTTT
TRBV7-9	TRBJ1-1	many	-	CASSPLGGNTEAFF	TGTGCCAGCAGTCCTTTGGGCGGTAACACTGAAGCTTTCTTT
TRBV7-2	TRBJ2-4	few	-	CASSLAWGVLAKNIQYF	TGTGCCAGCAGCTTAGCGTGGGGGGTTTTGGCCAAAAACATTCAGTACTTC
TRBV4-1	TRBJ2-1	medium-sized	TRBD2	CASSRAGGGYNEQFF	TGCGCCAGCAGCCGGGCGGGGGGGGGCTACAATGAGCAGTTCTTC
TRBV28	TRBJ1-6	many	TRBD1	CASSTGPGQGFYNSPLHF	TGTGCCAGCAGTACGGGACCGGGACAGGGCTTTTATAATTCACCCCTCCACTTT